The 10 T cell receptor beta chains below were found in one sample sequenced in a study of T cells in Graves' hyperthyroidism and ophthalmopathy. The CDR3 regions of TCR beta were amplified from RNA transcripts. Initially, a first-round RT-PCR of the TCR CDR3 employed the HTBI primer set. Each CDR3 protein is one row after TCRdb ran MiXCR on the multiplex PCR reads. The sample holds approximately 600,000 distinct CDR3 sequences, roughly 14% seen once. The specimen was blood. The receptors stem from a middle-aged woman with Graves' ophthalmopathy.

J is TRBJ1-5 and V is TRBV19; TRBD1 matches 10 bases. The CDR3 is made up of 17 amino acids. The J segment lost 5 bases and the V segment lost 3 bases, leaving 10 bases of the junction unmatched. Germline V gives CDR1 LNHDA, CDR2 SQIVND (reference sequence). The CDR3 region is CASSIWGQGSSYQPQHF. The CDR3, as DNA: TGTGCCAGTAGTATTTGGGGACAGGGGAGTTCTTATCAGCCCCAGCATTTT.

This clonotype was recorded at least ten times. This chain links TRBV6-1 with TRBJ1-2; 7 nucleotides align to TRBD1. V lost 6 bases, J lost 4 bases, and 8 bases stayed unmatched. The CDR3 consists of 14 residues. Germline V gene lookup returns CDR1 MNHNS and CDR2 SASEGT. This CDR3 is CASSPPGQSYGYTF. The CDR3 DNA reads TGTGCCAGCAGCCCCCCGGGACAGAGCTATGGCTACACCTTC.

This clonotype was seen at least ten times. V is TRBV20-1 and J is TRBJ2-5; 7 bases map to TRBD1. This CDR3 comprises 13 residues. CDR1 is DFQATT and CDR2 is SNEGSKA in the germline V gene (reference sequence). With 5 bases clipped from V and 4 bases from J, the junction kept 7 bases outside the gene matches. The CDR3 sequence is CSAPGTALETQYF. CDR3 DNA sequence: TGCAGTGCTCCCGGGACAGCTCTAGAGACCCAGTACTTC.

This clonotype was seen at least ten times. CDR3 amino acids: CASSSGTGAFYGYTF. CDR3 DNA sequence: TGCGCCAGCAGCTCCGGGACAGGGGCATTCTATGGCTACACCTTC. The chain couples TRBV5-1 to TRBJ1-2; 10 bases map to TRBD1. Per the germline V gene, CDR1 is SGHRS and CDR2 is YFSETQ. V lost 3 bases, J lost 4 bases, and 6 bases stayed unmatched. This CDR3 region has 15 residues. The whole variable domain, remainder taken from reference TRBV5-1 and TRBJ1-2, is KAGVTQTPRYLIKTRGQQVTLSCSPISGHRSVSWYQQTPGQGLQFLFEYFSETQRNKGNFPGRFSGRQFSNSRSEMNVSTLELGDSALYLCASSSGTGAFYGYTFGSGTRLTVV.

This clonotype was counted many times. This sequence joins TRBV6-5 and TRBJ2-7; the D gene could be TRBD1 or TRBD2 (6 bases each). CDR3 size: 16 residues. Germline V gene data show CDR1 as MNHEY and CDR2 as SVGAGI. V was cut by 2 bases and J by 3 bases, with 17 bases left in between. For the CDR3, the DNA is TGTGCCAGCAGTTACACAGTCGGGGGCCCAATCTACGAGCAGTACTTC. Translation: CASSYTVGGPIYEQYF.

This clonotype was recorded many times. CDR3 coding DNA: TGTGCCAGCAGTTCGACAGGCCGCCAAGAGACCCAGTACTTC. Translated: CASSSTGRQETQYF. This rearrangement joins TRBV2 to TRBJ2-5; the D gene is possibly TRBD1 (6 bases). The V gene's germline CDR1 is SNHLY and CDR2 FYNNEI. CDR3 length: 14 residues. Trimming took off 5 bases at V and 1 base at J, with 11 bases between the two ends.

Many counts were recorded for this clonotype. The chain has TRBV7-9 and TRBJ2-7; D remains ambiguous. The CDR3 extends over 13 amino acids. Trimming left V 8 bases short and J 3 bases short, with 14 bases between. Germline CDR1 is SEHNR and CDR2 is FQNEAQ (reference sequence). CDR3 residues: CASGIMGFYEQYF. The CDR3 DNA sequence: TGTGCCAGCGGAATAATGGGGTTCTACGAGCAGTACTTC.

The chain is built from TRBV12-3 or TRBV12-4 and TRBJ1-2; 7 bases fit TRBD1. This CDR3 is 14 amino acids long. V gave up 5 bases and J gave up 4 bases; unmatched junction bases: 7. The CDR3 region has the DNA TGTGCCAGCAGTCCGCCCCCAGGGGGCTATGGCTACACCTTC. The encoded protein is CASSPPPGGYGYTF.

A single count supports this clonotype. J is TRBJ2-7 and V is TRBV20-1, with 8 bases identical to TRBD1. The CDR3 runs to 14 residues. CDR1 and CDR2 from the germline V gene are DFQATT and SNEGSKA (reference sequence). The junction had 6 bases not matched to a gene; V was cut back by 5 bases and J by 0 bases. The CDR3 reads CSAGNDRGSYEQYF. The CDR3 bases are TGCAGTGCTGGAAACGACAGGGGCTCCTACGAGCAGTACTTC.

This clonotype occurred many times. The chain uses TRBV19 and TRBJ1-2, with 7 bases lining up with TRBD1. In germline, CDR1 is LNHDA, CDR2 SQIVND (reference sequence). This CDR3 has 14 amino acids. The V and J ends lost 2 bases and 4 bases, in that order; junction bases with no gene match: 4. The CDR3 reads CASSISTGVYGYTF. CDR3 nucleotide sequence: TGTGCCAGTAGTATATCTACAGGGGTCTATGGCTACACCTTC.